The entry below describes one TCR beta chain. Clones were read by immunoSEQ multiplex PCR, and TCRdb kept only the in-frame ones, dropping some. The sample contains a few hundred thousand clones, 80% to 90% of which appear only once. This specimen belongs to a study of blood T cell repertoires in COVID-19. The material sequenced was PBMCs or T cells enriched from blood (not recorded which). This clonotype originated in a woman in her thirties or forties with acute COVID-19.

The CDR3 spells CASSLLLAGRTDTQYF. The DNA for the CDR3 is TGTGCCAGCAGCTTATTACTGGCGGGCCGCACAGATACGCAGTATTTT. The chain couples TRBV7-9 to TRBJ2-3, with D possibly matching TRBD2 (5 bases). There are 16 residues in the CDR3. Trimming removed 2 bases from V and 1 base from J, with 13 bases in between. CDR1 is SEHNR, CDR2 FQNEAQ, per germline (reference sequence).